The clone carrying this TCR beta chain has more than one count but fewer than ten. Its matching antigen is unknown. The donors were healthy bone marrow donors. The CDR3 extends over 21 amino acids. J lost 2 bases, V lost 0 bases, and 19 bases had no gene match. CDR1 MGHRA and CDR2 YSYEKL come from the germline V gene. The PCR employed 60 Vbeta primers together with 13 Jbeta primers. The protocol was immunoSEQ multiplex PCR, while the TCRdb copy is restricted to in-frame clones and leaves out a portion. The table shows around 160,000 clones, with around 68% occurring only once. The sample is drawn from a study of cytomegalovirus exposure and HLA in healthy donors. Study context: Around four fifths of approximately 400 genotyped donors fell in the Caucasian-associated ancestry cluster. Study findings and constraints: The study had only CMV serostatus as immune exposure information. Analyzed later, association rates of TCRs varied across HLA loci, with DRB1 most and HLA-C fewest.

The TCR originated in a man aged 45-60 years in good health and CMV-seronegative. Sequences were obtained from PBMCs. V gene TRBV4-1 combines with J gene TRBJ2-7; 10 positions match TRBD1. The CDR3 sequence is CASSQDLEGQGYLIQPYEQYF. The CDR3 bases are TGCGCCAGCAGCCAAGATCTTGAGGGACAGGGGTACCTTATCCAGCCCTACGAGCAGTACTTC.